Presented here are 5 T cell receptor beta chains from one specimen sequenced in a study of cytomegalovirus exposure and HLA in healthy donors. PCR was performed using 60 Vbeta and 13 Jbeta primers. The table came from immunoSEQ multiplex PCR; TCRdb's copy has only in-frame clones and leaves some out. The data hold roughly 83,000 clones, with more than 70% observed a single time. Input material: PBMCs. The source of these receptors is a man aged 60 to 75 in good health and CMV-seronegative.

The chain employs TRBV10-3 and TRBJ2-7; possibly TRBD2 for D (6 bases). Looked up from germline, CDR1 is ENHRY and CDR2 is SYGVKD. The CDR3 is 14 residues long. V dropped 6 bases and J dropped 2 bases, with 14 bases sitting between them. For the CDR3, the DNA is TGTGCCATCAGGCCGGGGGTAGGGGCCTACGAGCAGTACTTC. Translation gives CAIRPGVGAYEQYF.

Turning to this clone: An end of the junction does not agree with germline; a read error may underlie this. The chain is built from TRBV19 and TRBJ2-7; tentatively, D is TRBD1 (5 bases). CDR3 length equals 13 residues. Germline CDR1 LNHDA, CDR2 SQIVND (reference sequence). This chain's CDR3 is CASSIDQGYKQYF. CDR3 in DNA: TGTGCCAGTAGTATAGATCAGGGCTACAAGCAGTACTTC. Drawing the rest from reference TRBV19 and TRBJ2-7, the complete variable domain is DGGITQSPKYLFRKEGQNVTLSCEQNLNHDAMYWYRQDPGQGLRLIYYSQIVNDFQKGDIAEGYSVSREKKESFPLTVTSAQKNPTAFYLCASSIDQGYKQYFGPGTRLTVT.

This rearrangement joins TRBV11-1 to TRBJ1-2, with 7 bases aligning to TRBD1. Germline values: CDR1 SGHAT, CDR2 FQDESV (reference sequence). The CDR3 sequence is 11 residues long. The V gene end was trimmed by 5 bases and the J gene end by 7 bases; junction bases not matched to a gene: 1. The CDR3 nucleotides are TGTGCCAGCAGCACAGGGGCTGGCTACACCTTC. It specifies CASSTGAGYTF.

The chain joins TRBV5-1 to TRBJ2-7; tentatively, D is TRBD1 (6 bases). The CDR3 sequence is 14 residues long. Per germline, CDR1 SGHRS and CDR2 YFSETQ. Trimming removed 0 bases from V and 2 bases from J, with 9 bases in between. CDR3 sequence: CASSLGQATYEQYF. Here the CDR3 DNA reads TGCGCCAGCAGCTTGGGACAGGCCACCTACGAGCAGTACTTC.

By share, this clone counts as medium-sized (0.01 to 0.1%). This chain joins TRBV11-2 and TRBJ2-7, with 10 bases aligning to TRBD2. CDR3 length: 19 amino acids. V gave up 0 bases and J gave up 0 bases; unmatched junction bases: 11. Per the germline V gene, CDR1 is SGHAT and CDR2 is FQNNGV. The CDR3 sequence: CASSLEVSGGPFPSYEQYF. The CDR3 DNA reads TGTGCCAGCAGCTTAGAGGTTAGCGGGGGGCCATTTCCCTCCTACGAGCAGTACTTC.